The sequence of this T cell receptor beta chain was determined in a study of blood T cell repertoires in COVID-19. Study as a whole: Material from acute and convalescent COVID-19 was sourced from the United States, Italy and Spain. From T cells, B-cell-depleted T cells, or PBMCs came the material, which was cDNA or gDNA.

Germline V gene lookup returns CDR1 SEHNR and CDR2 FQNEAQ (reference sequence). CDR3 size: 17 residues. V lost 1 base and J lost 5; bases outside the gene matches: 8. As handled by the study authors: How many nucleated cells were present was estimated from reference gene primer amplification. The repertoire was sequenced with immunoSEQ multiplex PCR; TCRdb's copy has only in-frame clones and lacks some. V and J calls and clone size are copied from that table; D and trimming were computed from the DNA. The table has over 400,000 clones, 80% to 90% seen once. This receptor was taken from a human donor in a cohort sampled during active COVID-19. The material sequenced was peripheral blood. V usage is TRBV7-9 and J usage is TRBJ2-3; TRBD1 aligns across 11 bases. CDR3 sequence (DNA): TGTGCCAGCAGCTTAGGGTTAGGACAGGGGGCGATAGATACGCAGTATTTT. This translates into CASSLGLGQGAIDTQYF.